The 24 T cell receptor beta chains given below trace back to one sample, sequenced in a study of cytotoxic CD8 clonotypes in ibrutinib-treated CLL (dated by TCRdb to the early 2020s). Library preparation used the immunoSEQ multiplex PCR assay. The clones in this table, taken by TCRdb from immuneACCESS, are in-frame only. Not every clone is retained; where verified, under half of the shortfall comes from an unresolved V gene, and the cause of the rest is unknown. Recorded for this sample are about 6,000 clones; under 85% of them occurred a single time. The ten most abundant clones make up 5% of the sample. The sample was PBMCs, taken before ibrutinib treatment. These receptors were collected from a human donor with chronic lymphocytic leukemia.

This clone showed up just once. The rearrangement joins TRBV10-3 to TRBJ2-1, with 8 bases lining up with TRBD2. The CDR3 covers 15 residues. The junction had 0 bases not matched to a gene; V was cut back by 2 bases and J by 0 bases. CDR1 and CDR2 from the germline V gene are ENHRY and SYGVKD. The CDR3 DNA follows: TGTGCCATCAGTGAGACTAGCGGCTCCTACAATGAGCAGTTCTTC. Its translation is CAISETSGSYNEQFF.

The genes are TRBV13 and TRBJ2-3; no reliable D call. Germline V CDR1 and CDR2: PRHDT, FYEKMQ (reference sequence). This CDR3 comprises 16 residues. Trimming shortened V by 1 base and J by 2 bases, and 13 bases separated the two germline ends. The CDR3 region has the DNA TGTGCCAGCAGCTTAGCGGGCAGGCGGACCACAGATACGCAGTATTTT. Amino acids: CASSLAGRRTTDTQYF.

The chain employs TRBV28 and TRBJ1-1, with D unclear. The CDR3 has 13 residues. Trimming cost V 2 bases and J 4 bases, with 8 bases left between them. Germline-derived CDR1 and CDR2 are MDHEN and SYDVKM. The CDR3, as DNA: TGTGCCAGCAGTTTAGTCACTAGCACTGAAGCTTTCTTT. Translated, it gives CASSLVTSTEAFF.

This clone appeared a single time. The rearrangement uses TRBV2 and TRBJ1-1, with D perhaps TRBD1 (6 bases). Germline V gene lookup returns CDR1 SNHLY and CDR2 FYNNEI. The CDR3 contains 16 residues. The V gene lost 3 bases and the J gene lost 0 bases, with 14 bases spanning the gap. The CDR3 region is CASSDGGGRLNTEAFF. The DNA of the CDR3 is TGTGCCAGCAGTGACGGAGGGGGGAGGTTGAACACTGAAGCTTTCTTT.

In DNA, the CDR3 is TGTGCCAGCAGCTTAACGTTGGCAGGGTGGTTAGGCTACACCTTC. Residues: CASSLTLAGWLGYTF. The genes are TRBV7-2 and TRBJ1-2; D is possibly TRBD1 (5 bases). The germline V gene has CDR1 SGHTA and CDR2 FQGNSA. The V end lost 2 bases, the J end lost 8 bases, and 18 bases lay between the germline ends. This CDR3 contains 15 residues.

This rearrangement joins TRBV29-1 to TRBJ2-1; 9 nucleotides line up with TRBD2. Trimming took 3 bases from V and 8 from J; bases not matched to a gene: 2. CDR3 length: 12 residues. Per the germline V gene, CDR1 is SQVTM and CDR2 is ANQGSEA. CDR3 in DNA: TGCAGCGTTGATGGCGGGGGGGATGAGCAGTTCTTC. Its protein product is CSVDGGGDEQFF.

The chain recombines TRBV6-6 with TRBJ2-2; 10 bases are a match to TRBD2. The germline CDR1 and CDR2 sequences are MNHNY and SVGAGI (reference sequence). V trimming: 3 bases; J trimming: 4 bases; junction bases outside the gene matches: 5. The CDR3 spans 16 residues. This chain's CDR3 is CASSYWVAGGTGELFF. The CDR3 bases are TGTGCCAGCAGTTATTGGGTAGCGGGAGGCACCGGGGAGCTGTTTTTT.

The V call is TRBV5-6, the J call TRBJ2-6; no clear D. Per germline, CDR1 SGHDT and CDR2 YYEEEE. The length of the CDR3 is 13 residues. The CDR3 loop reads CAMRVSGANVLTF. The CDR3 DNA is TGTGCTATGAGAGTTTCAGGGGCCAACGTCCTGACTTTC.

CDR3 residues: CASSPYTAPNTEAFF. The DNA for the CDR3 is TGTGCCAGCAGTCCCTACACCGCGCCAAACACTGAAGCTTTCTTT. V usage is TRBV28 and J usage is TRBJ1-1, with D unresolved. With 5 bases removed from V and 2 bases from J, the gap between germline ends came to 15 bases. Germline CDR1 is MDHEN and CDR2 is SYDVKM. The CDR3 contains 15 residues.

V gene TRBV21-1 combines with J gene TRBJ1-4. TRBV21-1 is annotated as a pseudogene. The CDR3 length is 16 residues. This CDR3 is CASRKSPALGHEKLFF. CDR3 sequence (DNA): TGTGCCAGCAGAAAAAGTCCAGCGCTGGGACATGAAAAACTGTTTTTT.

This rearrangement joins TRBV11-1 to TRBJ2-1; D is unresolved. V lost 1 base and J lost 5, with 9 bases in between. Germline-derived CDR1 and CDR2 are SGHAT and FQDESV (reference sequence). This CDR3 contains 14 residues. The CDR3 DNA reads TGTGCCAGCAGCTTAGGTCCCACCGACAATGAGCAGTTCTTC. Its translation: CASSLGPTDNEQFF.

This chain uses TRBV19 with TRBJ2-1, with 8 bases aligning to TRBD2. Germline lookup yields CDR1 LNHDA and CDR2 SQIVND (reference sequence). This CDR3 has 16 amino acids. V gave up 0 bases and J gave up 2 bases; unmatched junction bases: 3. The CDR3 sequence: CASSIDAGGTYNEQFF. CDR3 nucleotides: TGTGCCAGTAGTATAGATGCGGGAGGAACCTACAATGAGCAGTTCTTC. Combining the CDR3 with reference TRBV19 and TRBJ2-1 gives the whole variable domain DGGITQSPKYLFRKEGQNVTLSCEQNLNHDAMYWYRQDPGQGLRLIYYSQIVNDFQKGDIAEGYSVSREKKESFPLTVTSAQKNPTAFYLCASSIDAGGTYNEQFFGPGTRLTVL.

The chain employs TRBV29-1 and TRBJ2-7; 14 nucleotides line up with TRBD2. J lost 0 bases, V lost 5 bases, and 15 bases had no gene match. The CDR3 sequence is 19 residues long. The germline V gene encodes CDR1 SQVTM and CDR2 ANQGSEA. The CDR3 DNA reads TGCAGCGTTAAAGGGGTCGGGACTAGCGGGGGAGGCATCTCCTACGAGCAGTACTTC. It yields the protein CSVKGVGTSGGGISYEQYF.

This clone was observed a single time. The chain employs TRBV9 and TRBJ2-3; 8 nucleotides line up with TRBD2. The ends lost 3 bases at V and 1 base at J; junction bases unmatched: 16. The V gene's germline CDR1 is SGDLS and CDR2 YYNGEE. This CDR3 has 19 residues. CDR3 region: CASSGAPGLGRWGTDTQYF. The DNA for the CDR3 is TGTGCCAGCAGCGGAGCCCCGGGACTAGGACGATGGGGCACAGATACGCAGTATTTT. Drawing the rest from reference TRBV9 and TRBJ2-3, the complete variable domain is DSGVTQTPKHLITATGQRVTLRCSPRSGDLSVYWYQQSLDQGLQFLIQYYNGEERAKGNILERFSAQQFPDLHSELNLSSLELGDSALYFCASSGAPGLGRWGTDTQYFGPGTRLTVL.

This clone occurred a few times. The genes are TRBV6-5 and TRBJ1-5, with D uncertain. The length of the CDR3 is 15 residues. Germline V gene data show CDR1 as MNHEY and CDR2 as SVGAGI. V dropped 6 bases and J dropped 1 base, with 13 bases sitting between them. DNA for the CDR3: TGTGCCAGCAGAAAACTGGACGGGAGCAATCAGCCCCAGCATTTT. Translated: CASRKLDGSNQPQHF.

This chain links TRBV9 with TRBJ2-7; the D gene is possibly TRBD2 (6 bases). V gave up 0 bases and J gave up 0 bases, with 13 bases separating them. The CDR3 is 16 amino acids. CDR1 SGDLS and CDR2 YYNGEE come from the germline V gene. CDR3 in DNA: TGTGCCAGCAGCGTAGTGGCTAGCGTGCCCTCCTACGAGCAGTACTTC. Encoded protein: CASSVVASVPSYEQYF. The whole variable domain, filled in from reference TRBV9 and TRBJ2-7, reads DSGVTQTPKHLITATGQRVTLRCSPRSGDLSVYWYQQSLDQGLQFLIQYYNGEERAKGNILERFSAQQFPDLHSELNLSSLELGDSALYFCASSVVASVPSYEQYFGPGTRLTVT.

The V gene is TRBV7-9, the J gene TRBJ1-1, with D possibly TRBD1 on 6 matching bases. The germline CDR1 and CDR2 sequences are SEHNR and FQNEAQ (reference sequence). V lost 3 bases, J lost 7 bases, and 12 bases lay in between. This CDR3 is 13 amino acids long. For the CDR3, the DNA is TGTGCCAGCAGCTTTGATGGCAGGGGTGAAGCTTTCTTT. This translates into CASSFDGRGEAFF.

This clone was seen only a few times. The chain carries TRBV27 and TRBJ2-7, with D perhaps matching TRBD1 (5 bases). With 6 bases removed from V and 4 bases from J, the gap between germline ends came to 13 bases. Per germline, CDR1 MNHEY and CDR2 SMNVEV (reference sequence). This CDR3 is built from 13 residues. The CDR3 loop is CASSAMQGYEQYF. CDR3 nucleotide sequence: TGTGCCAGCAGCGCGATGCAGGGATACGAGCAGTACTTC.

The rearrangement links TRBV27 to TRBJ2-7; D perhaps matches TRBD1 (6 bases). Germline CDR1 MNHEY, CDR2 SMNVEV (reference sequence). Trimming left V 5 bases short and J 2 bases short, with 10 bases between. The CDR3 loop spans 13 amino acids. The CDR3 region has the DNA TGTGCCAGCAGTCGATCAGGGGCCTACGAGCAGTACTTC. Amino acid sequence: CASSRSGAYEQYF.

CDR3 residues: CASSPGSNQPQHF. CDR3 nucleotide sequence: TGTGCCAGCAGCCCCGGGAGCAATCAGCCCCAGCATTTT. V usage is TRBV7-2 and J usage is TRBJ1-5; D ambiguous. This CDR3 has 13 residues. CDR1 is SGHTA, CDR2 FQGNSA, per germline. Trimming took 5 bases from V and 1 from J, leaving 6 bases between them.

To note about this clone: A read error may account for a junction end that differs from germline. The chain has TRBV4-1 and TRBJ2-3; 8 positions agree with TRBD1. The CDR3 is made up of 15 amino acids. CDR1 is MGHRA, CDR2 YSYEKL, per germline. In DNA, the CDR3 is TGCGCCAGCAGTCAAGACAGGGGCTACACAGATACGCAGTATTTT. It is translated as CASSQDRGYTDTQYF.

There are a few counts of this clone. The chain employs TRBV11-1 and TRBJ1-1; possibly TRBD1 for D (6 bases). The germline V gene encodes CDR1 SGHAT and CDR2 FQDESV (reference sequence). The V end lost 2 bases, the J end lost 7 bases, and 8 bases lay between the germline ends. The CDR3 length is 12 residues. CDR3 in DNA: TGTGCCAGCAGCTTAAGGGGGATTGAAGCTTTCTTT. Protein product: CASSLRGIEAFF.

J is TRBJ2-1 and V is TRBV29-1, with unresolved D. The CDR3 has 11 residues. Trimming pared 3 bases from V and 11 bases from J, leaving 11 bases between. Germline V CDR1 and CDR2: SQVTM, ANQGSEA. Here the CDR3 reads CSVELAAKQFF. CDR3 DNA: TGCAGCGTTGAGTTGGCCGCGAAGCAGTTCTTC.

The rearrangement joins TRBV7-8 to TRBJ2-1, with TRBD1 as a possible D gene (5 bases). With 5 bases removed from V and 0 bases from J, the gap between germline ends came to 14 bases. The germline V gene encodes CDR1 SGHVS and CDR2 FQNEAQ. This CDR3 comprises 16 residues. The CDR3 sequence: CASSAQGGSSYNEQFF. CDR3 DNA: TGTGCCAGCAGCGCCCAGGGCGGAAGCTCCTACAATGAGCAGTTCTTC.